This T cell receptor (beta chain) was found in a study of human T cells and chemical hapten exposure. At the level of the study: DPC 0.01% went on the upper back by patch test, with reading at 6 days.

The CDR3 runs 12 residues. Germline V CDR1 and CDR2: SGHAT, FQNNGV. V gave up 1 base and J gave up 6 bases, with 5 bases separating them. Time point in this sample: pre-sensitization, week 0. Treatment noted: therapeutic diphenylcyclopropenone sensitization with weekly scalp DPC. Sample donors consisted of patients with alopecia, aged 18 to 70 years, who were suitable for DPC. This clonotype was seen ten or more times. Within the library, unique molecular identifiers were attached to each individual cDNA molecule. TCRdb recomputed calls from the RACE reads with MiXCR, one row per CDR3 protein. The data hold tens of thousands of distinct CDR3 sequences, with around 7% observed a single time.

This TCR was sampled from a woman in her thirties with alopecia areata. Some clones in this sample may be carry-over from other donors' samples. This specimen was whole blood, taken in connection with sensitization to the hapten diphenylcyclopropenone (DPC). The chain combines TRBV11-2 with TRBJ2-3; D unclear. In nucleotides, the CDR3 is TGTGCCAGCAGCTTAGTGGGGGATACGCAGTATTTT. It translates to CASSLVGDTQYF.